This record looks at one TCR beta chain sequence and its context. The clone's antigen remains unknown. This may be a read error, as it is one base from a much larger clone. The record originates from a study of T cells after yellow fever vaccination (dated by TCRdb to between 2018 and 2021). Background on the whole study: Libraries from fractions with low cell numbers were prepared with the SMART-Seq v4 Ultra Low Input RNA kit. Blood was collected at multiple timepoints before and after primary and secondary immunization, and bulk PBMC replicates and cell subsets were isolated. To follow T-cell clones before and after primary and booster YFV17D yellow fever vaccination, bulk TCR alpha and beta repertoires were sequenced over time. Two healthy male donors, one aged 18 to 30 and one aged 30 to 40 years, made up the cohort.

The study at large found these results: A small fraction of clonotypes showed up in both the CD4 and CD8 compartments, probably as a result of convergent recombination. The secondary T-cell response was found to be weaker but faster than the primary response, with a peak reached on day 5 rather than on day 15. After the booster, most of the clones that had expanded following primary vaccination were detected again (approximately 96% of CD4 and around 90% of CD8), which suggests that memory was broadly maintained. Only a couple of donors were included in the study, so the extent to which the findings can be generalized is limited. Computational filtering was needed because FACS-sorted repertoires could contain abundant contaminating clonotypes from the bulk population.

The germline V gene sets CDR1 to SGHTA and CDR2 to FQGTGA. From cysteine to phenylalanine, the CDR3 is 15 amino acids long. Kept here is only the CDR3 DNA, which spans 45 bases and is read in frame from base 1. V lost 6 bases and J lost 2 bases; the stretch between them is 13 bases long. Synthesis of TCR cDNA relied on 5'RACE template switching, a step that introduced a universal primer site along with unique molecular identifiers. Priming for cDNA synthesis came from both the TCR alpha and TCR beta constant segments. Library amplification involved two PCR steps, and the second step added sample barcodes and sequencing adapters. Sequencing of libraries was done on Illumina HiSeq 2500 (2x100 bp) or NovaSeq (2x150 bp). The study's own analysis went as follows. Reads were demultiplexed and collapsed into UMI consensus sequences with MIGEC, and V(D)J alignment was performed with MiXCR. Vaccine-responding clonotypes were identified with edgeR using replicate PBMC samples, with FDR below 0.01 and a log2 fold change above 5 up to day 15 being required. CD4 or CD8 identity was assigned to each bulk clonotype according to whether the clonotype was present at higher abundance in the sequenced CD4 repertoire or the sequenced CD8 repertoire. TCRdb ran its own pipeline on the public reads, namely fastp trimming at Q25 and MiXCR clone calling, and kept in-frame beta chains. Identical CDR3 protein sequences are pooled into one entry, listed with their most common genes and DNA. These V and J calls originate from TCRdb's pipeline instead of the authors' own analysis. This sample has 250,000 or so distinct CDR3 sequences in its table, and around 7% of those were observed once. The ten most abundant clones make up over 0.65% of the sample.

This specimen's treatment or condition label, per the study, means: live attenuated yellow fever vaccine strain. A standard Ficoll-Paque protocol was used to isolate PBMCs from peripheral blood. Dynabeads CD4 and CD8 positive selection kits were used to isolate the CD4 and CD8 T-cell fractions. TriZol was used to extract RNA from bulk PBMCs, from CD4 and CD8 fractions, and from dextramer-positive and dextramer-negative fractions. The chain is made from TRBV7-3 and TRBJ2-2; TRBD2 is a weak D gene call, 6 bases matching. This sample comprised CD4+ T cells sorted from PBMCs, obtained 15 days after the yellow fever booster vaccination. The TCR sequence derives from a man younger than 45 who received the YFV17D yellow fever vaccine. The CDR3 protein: CASRLGSGNTGELFF. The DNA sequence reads TGTGCCAGCAGATTAGGTAGCGGAAACACCGGGGAGCTGTTTTTT.